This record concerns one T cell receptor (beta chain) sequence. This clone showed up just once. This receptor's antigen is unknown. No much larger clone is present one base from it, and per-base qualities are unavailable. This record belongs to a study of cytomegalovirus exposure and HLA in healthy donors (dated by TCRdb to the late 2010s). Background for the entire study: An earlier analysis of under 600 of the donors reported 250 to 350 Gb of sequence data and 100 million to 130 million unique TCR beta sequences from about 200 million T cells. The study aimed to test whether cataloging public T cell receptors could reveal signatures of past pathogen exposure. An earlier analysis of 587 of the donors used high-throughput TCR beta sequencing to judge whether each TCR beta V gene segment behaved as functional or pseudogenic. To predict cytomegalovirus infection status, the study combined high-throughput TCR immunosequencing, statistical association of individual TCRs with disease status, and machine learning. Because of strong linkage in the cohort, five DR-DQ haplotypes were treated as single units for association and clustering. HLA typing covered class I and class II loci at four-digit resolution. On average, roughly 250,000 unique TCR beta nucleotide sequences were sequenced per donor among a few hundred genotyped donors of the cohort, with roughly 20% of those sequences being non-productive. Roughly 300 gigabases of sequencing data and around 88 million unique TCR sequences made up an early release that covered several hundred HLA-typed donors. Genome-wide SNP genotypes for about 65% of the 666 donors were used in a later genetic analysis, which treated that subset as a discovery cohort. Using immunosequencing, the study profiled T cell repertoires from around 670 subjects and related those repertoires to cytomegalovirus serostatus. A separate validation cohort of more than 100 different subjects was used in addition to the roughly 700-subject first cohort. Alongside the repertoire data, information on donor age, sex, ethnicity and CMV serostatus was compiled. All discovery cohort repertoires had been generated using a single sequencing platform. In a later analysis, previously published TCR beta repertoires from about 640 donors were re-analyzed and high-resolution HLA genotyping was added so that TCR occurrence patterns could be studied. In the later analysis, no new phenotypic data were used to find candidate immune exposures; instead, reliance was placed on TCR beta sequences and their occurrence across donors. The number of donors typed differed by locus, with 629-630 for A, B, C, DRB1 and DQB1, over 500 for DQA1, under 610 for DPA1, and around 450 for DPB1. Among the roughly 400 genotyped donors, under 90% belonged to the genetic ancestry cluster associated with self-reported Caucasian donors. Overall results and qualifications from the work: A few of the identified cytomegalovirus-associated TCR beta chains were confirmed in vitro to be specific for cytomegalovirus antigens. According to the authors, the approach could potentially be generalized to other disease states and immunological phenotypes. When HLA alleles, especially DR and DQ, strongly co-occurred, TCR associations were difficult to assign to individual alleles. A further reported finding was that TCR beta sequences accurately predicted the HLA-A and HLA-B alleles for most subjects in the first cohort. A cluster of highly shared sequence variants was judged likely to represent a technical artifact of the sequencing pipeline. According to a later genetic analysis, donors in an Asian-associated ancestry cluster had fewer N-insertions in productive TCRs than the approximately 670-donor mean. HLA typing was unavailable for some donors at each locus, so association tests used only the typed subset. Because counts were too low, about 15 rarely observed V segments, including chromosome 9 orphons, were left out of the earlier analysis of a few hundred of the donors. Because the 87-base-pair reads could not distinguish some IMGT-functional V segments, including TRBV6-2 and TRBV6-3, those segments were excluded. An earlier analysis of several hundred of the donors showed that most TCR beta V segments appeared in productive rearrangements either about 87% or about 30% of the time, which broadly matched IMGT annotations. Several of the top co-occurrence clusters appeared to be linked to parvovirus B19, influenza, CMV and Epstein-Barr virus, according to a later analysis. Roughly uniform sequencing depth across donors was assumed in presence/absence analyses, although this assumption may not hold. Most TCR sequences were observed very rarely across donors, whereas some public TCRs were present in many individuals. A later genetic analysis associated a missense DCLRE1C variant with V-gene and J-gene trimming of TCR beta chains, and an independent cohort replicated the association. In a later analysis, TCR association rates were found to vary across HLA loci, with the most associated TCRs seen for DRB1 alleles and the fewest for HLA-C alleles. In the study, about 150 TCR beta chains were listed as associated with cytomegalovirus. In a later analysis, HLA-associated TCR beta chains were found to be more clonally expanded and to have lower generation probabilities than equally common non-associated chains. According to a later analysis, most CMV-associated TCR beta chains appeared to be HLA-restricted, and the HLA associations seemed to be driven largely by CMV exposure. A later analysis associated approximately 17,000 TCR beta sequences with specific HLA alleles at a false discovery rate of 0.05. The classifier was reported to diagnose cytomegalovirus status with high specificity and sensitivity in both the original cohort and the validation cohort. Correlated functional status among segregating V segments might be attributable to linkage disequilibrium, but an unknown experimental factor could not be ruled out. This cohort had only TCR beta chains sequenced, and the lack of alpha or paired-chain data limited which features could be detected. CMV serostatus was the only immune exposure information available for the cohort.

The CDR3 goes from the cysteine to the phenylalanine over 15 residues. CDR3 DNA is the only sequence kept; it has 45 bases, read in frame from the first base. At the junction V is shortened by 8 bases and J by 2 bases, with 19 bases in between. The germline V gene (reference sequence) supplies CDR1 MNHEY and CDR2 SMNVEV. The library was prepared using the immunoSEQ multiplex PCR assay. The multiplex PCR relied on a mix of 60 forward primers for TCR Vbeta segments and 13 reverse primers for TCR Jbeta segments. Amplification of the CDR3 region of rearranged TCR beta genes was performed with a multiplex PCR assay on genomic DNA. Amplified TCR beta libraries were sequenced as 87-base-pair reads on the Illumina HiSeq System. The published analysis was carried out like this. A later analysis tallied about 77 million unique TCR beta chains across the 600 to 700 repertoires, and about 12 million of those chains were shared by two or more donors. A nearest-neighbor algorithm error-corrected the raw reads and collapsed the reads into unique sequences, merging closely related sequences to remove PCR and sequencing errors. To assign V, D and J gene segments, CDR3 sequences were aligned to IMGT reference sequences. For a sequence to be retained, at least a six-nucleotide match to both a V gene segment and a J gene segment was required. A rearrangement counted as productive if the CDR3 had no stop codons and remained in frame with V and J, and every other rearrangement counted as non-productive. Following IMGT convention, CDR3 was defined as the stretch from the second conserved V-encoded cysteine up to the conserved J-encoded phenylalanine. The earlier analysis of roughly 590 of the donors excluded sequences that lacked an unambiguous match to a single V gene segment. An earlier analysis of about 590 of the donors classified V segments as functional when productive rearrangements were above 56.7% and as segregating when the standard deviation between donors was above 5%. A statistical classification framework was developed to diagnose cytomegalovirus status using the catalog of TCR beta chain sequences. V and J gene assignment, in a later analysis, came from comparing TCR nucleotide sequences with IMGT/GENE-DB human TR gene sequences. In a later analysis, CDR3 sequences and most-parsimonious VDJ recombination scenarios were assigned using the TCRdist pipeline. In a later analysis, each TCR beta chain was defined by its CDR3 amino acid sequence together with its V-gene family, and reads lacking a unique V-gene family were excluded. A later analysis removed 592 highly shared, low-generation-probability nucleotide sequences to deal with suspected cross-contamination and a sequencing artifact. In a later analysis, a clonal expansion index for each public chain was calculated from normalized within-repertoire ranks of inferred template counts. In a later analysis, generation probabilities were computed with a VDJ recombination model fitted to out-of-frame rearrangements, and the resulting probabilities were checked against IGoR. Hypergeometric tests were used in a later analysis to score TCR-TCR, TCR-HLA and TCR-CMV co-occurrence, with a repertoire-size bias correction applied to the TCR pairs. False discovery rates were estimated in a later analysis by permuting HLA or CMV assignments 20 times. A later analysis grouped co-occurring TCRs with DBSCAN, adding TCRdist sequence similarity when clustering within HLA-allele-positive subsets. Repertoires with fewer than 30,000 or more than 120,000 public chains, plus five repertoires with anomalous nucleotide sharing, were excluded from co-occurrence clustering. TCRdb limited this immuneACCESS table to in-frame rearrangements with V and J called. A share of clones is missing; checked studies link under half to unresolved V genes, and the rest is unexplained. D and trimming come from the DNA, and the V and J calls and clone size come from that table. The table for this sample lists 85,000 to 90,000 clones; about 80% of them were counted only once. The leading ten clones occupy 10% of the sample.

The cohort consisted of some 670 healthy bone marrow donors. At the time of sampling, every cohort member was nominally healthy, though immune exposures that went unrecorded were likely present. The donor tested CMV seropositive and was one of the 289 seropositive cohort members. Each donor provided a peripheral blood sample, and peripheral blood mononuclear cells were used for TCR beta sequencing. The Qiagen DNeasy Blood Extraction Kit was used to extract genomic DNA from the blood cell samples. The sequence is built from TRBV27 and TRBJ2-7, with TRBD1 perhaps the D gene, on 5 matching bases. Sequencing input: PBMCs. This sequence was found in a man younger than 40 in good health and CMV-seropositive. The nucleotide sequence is TGTGCCAGCGGTTCCTTTAGGGGTTTGGCCTACGAGCAGTACTTC. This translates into CASGSFRGLAYEQYF.